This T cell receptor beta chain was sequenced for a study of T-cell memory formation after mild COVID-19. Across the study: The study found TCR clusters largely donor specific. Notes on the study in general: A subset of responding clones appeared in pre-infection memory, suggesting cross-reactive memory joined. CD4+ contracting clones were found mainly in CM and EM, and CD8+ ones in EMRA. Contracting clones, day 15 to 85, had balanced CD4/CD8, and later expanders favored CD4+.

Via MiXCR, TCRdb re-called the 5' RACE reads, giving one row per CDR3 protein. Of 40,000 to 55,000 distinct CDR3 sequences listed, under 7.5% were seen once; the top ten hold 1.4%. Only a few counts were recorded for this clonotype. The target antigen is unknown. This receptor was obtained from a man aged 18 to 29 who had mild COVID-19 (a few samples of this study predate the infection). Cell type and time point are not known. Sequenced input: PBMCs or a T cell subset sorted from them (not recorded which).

DNA for the CDR3: TGTGCCAGCAGCTCCCCTGACAGTATGGGAGCTTTCTTT. This gives the protein CASSSPDSMGAFF. This chain connects TRBV5-4 to TRBJ1-1, with D tentatively TRBD1 (5 bases). The CDR3 length is 13 residues. The V and J ends lost 3 bases and 10 bases respectively, with 16 bases between them. Per the germline V gene, CDR1 is SGHNT and CDR2 is YYREEE (reference sequence).